The clone carrying this TCR beta chain occurred many times. The data derive from a study of regulatory T cells in long-lasting Graves disease. About the research overall: Prior antithyroid drug treatment in newly diagnosed Graves' patients lasted under 3 months.

The V end was cut by 7 bases, the J end by 0 bases, with 12 bases between. Per the germline V gene, CDR1 is SEHNR and CDR2 is FQNEAQ (reference sequence). The CDR3 is 14 residues long. Arm-PCR with iRepertoire HTBI primers amplified the CDR3 regions for these TCR beta libraries. Per the study methods: Identification across samples found some 60 TRBV and some 13 TRBJ segments. A single record per CDR3 protein comes from TCRdb applying MiXCR to the multiplex PCR reads. What appears here as the V and J calls and clone size reflects TCRdb's work, not the paper's. The sample shows some 350,000 distinct CDR3 sequences, about a sixth of them seen only once. Time point specified: newly diagnosed GD, antithyroid drugs for less than 3 months. The TCR library used RNA extracted from PBMCs. These data are also associated with another study on T cells in Graves' hyperthyroidism and ophthalmopathy. That report adds: Graves' hyperthyroidism showing no ophthalmopathy progression within 18 months was considered stable.

The sequence came from a woman between 18 and 29 years old with Graves disease. Material: peripheral blood mononuclear cells (PBMCs), obtained at new diagnosis, from a patient treated with antithyroid drugs. The V call is TRBV7-9, the J call TRBJ1-1, with D perhaps TRBD1 (6 bases). This chain's CDR3 is CASTLQGMNTEAFF. The CDR3 nucleotides are TGTGCCAGCACCCTTCAGGGGATGAACACTGAAGCTTTCTTT.